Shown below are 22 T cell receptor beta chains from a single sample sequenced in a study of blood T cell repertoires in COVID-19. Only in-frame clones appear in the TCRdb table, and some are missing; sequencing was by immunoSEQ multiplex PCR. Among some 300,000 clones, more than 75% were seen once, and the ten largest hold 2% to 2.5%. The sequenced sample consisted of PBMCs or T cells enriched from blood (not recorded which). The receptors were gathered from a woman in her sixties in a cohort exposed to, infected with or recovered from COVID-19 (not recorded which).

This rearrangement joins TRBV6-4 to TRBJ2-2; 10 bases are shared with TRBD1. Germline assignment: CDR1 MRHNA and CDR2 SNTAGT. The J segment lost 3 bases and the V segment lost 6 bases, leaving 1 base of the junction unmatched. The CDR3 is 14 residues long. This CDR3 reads CASRGTGDTGELFF. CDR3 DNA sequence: TGTGCCAGCAGAGGGACAGGGGACACCGGGGAGCTGTTTTTT.

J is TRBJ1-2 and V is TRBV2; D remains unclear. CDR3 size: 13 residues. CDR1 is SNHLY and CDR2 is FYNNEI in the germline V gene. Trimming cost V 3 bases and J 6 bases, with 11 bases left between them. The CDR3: CASSDYLLDGYTF. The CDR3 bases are TGTGCCAGCAGTGACTATCTCCTTGATGGCTACACCTTC.

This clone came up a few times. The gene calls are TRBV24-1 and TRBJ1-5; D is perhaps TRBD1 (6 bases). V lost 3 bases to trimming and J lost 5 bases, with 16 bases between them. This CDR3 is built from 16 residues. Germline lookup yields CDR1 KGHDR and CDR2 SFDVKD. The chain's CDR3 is CATSDVDRNIDQPQHF. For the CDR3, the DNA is TGTGCCACCAGTGATGTGGACAGAAACATAGATCAGCCCCAGCATTTT.

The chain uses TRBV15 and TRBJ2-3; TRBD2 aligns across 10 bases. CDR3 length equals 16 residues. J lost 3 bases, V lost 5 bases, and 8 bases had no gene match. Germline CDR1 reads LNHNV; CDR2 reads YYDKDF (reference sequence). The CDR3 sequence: CATSPRTSGATDTQYF. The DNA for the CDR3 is TGTGCCACCAGCCCCCGGACTAGCGGCGCTACAGATACGCAGTATTTT. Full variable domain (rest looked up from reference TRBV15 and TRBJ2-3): DAMVIQNPRYQVTQFGKPVTLSCSQTLNHNVMYWYQQKSSQAPKLLFHYYDKDFNNEADTPDNFQSRRPNTSFCFLDIRSPGLGDTAMYLCATSPRTSGATDTQYFGPGTRLTVL.

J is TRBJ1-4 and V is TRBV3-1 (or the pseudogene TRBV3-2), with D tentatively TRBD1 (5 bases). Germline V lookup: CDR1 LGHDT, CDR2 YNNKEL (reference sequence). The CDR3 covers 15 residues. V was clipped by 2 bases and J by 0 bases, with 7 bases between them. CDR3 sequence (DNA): TGTGCCAGCAGCCAAAGGGGTGCAACTAATGAAAAACTGTTTTTT. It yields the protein CASSQRGATNEKLFF.

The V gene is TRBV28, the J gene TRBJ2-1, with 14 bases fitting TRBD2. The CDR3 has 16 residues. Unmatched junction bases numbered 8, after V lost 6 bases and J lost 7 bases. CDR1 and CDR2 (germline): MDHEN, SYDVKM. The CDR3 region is CASRPGTSGSKNEQFF. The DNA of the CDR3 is TGTGCCAGCAGACCCGGGACTAGCGGGAGTAAAAATGAGCAGTTCTTC. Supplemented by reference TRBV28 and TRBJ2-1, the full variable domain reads DVKVTQSSRYLVKRTGEKVFLECVQDMDHENMFWYRQDPGLGLRLIYFSYDVKMKEKGDIPEGYSVSREKKERFSLILESASTNQTSMYLCASRPGTSGSKNEQFFGPGTRLTVL.

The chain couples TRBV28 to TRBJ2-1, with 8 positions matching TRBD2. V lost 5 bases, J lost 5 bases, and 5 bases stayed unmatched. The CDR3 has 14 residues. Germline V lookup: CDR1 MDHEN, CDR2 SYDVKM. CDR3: CASSPGGVNNEQFF. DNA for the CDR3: TGTGCCAGCAGTCCGGGGGGGGTCAACAATGAGCAGTTCTTC.

CDR3: CASSPAGGPSNTQYF. Here the CDR3 DNA reads TGTGCCAGCAGCCCGGCGGGAGGGCCCTCAAATACGCAGTATTTT. J is TRBJ2-3 and V is TRBV3-1 (or the pseudogene TRBV3-2); 9 bases align to TRBD2. This CDR3 comprises 15 residues. Trimming removed 4 bases from V and 7 bases from J; junction bases left unmatched: 9. Looked up from germline, CDR1 is LGHDT and CDR2 is YNNKEL (reference sequence).

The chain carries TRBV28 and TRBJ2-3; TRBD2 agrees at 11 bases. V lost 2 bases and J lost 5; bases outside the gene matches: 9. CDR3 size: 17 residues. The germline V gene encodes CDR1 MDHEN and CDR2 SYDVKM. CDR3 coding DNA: TGTGCCAGCAGTTTACAGGGGCTAGCGGGAGGATTAGATACGCAGTATTTT. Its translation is CASSLQGLAGGLDTQYF.

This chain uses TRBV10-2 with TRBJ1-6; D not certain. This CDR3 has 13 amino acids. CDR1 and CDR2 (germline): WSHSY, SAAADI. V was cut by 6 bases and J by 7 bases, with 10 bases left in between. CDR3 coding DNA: TGCGCCAGCAGCTCTTCTGGCAATTCACCCCTCCACTTT. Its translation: CASSSSGNSPLHF.

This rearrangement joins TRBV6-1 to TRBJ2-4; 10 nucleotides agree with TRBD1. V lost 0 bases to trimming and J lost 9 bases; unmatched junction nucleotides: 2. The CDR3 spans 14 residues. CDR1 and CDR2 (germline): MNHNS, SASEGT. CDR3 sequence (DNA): TGTGCCAGCAGTGAAGCCGGACAGGGGGGCATTCAGTACTTC. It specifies CASSEAGQGGIQYF.

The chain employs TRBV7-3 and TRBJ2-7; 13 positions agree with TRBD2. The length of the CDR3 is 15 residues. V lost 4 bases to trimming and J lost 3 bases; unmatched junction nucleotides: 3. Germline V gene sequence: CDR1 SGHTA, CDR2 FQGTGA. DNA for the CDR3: TGTGCCAGCAGCTCCCGGACTAGCGGGAGCTACGAGCAGTACTTC. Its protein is CASSSRTSGSYEQYF.

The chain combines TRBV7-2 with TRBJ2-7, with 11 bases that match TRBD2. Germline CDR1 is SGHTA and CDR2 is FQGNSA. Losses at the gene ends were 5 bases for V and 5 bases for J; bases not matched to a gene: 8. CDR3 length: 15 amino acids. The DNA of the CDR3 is TGTGCCAGCAGCGAGATTAGCGGGAGGGTCCACGAGCAGTACTTC. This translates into CASSEISGRVHEQYF.

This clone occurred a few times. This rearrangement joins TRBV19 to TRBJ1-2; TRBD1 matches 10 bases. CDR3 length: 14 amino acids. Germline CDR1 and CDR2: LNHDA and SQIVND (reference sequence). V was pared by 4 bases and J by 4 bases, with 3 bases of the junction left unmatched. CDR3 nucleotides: TGTGCCAGTAGTAGCCGGGACAGGGGCTATGGCTACACCTTC. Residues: CASSSRDRGYGYTF.

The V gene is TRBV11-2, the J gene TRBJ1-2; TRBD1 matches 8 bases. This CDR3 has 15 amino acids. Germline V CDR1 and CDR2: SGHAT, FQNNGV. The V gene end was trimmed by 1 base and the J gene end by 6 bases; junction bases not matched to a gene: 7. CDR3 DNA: TGTGCCAGCAGCTTAGGTCCGTGGACAGGGAATGGCTACACCTTC. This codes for CASSLGPWTGNGYTF.

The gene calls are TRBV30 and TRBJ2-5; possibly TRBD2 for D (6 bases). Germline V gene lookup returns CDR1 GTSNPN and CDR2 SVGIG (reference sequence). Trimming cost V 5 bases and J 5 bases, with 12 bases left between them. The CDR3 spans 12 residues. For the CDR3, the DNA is TGTGCCTGGGGAGGGCCCGGGGAGACCCAGTACTTC. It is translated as CAWGGPGETQYF. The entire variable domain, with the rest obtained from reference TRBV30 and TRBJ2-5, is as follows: SQTIHQWPATLVQPVGSPLSLECTVEGTSNPNLYWYRQAAGRGLQLLFYSVGIGQISSEVPQNLSASRPQDRQFILSSKKLLLSDSGFYLCAWGGPGETQYFGPGTRLLVL.

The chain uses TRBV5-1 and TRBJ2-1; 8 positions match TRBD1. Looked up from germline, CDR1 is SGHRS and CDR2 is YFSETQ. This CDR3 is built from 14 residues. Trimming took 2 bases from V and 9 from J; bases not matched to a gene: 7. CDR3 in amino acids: CASSLGPGGGEQFF. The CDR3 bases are TGCGCCAGCAGCTTAGGTCCAGGGGGCGGTGAGCAGTTCTTC. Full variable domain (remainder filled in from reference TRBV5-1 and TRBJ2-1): KAGVTQTPRYLIKTRGQQVTLSCSPISGHRSVSWYQQTPGQGLQFLFEYFSETQRNKGNFPGRFSGRQFSNSRSEMNVSTLELGDSALYLCASSLGPGGGEQFFGPGTRLTVL.

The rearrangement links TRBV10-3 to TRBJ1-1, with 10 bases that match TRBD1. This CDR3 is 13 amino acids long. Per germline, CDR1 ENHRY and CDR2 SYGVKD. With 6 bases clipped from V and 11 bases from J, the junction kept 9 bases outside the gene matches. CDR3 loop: CAIRDRGSLGAFF. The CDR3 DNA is TGTGCCATCAGGGACAGGGGGAGCTTAGGTGCTTTCTTT.

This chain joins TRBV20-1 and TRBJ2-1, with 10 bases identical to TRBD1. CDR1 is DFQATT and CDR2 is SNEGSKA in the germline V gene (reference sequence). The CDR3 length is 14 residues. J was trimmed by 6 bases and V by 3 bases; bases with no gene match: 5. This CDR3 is CSASDRGRSNEQFF. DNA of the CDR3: TGCAGTGCTAGTGACAGGGGGCGAAGCAATGAGCAGTTCTTC.

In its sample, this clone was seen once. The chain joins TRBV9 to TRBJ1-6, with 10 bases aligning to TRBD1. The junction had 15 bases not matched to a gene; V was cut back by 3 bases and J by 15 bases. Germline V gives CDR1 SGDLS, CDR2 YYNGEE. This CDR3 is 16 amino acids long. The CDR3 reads CASSAGQGVEYKLLHF. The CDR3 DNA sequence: TGTGCCAGCAGCGCCGGACAGGGGGTTGAGTATAAGCTCCTCCACTTT.

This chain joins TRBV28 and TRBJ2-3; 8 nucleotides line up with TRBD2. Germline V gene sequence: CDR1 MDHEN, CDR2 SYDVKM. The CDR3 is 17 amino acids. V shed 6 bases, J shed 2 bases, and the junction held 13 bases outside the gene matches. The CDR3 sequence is CASRPTGREGDTDTQYF. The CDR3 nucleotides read TGTGCCAGCAGACCCACCGGGAGGGAGGGGGACACAGATACGCAGTATTTT.

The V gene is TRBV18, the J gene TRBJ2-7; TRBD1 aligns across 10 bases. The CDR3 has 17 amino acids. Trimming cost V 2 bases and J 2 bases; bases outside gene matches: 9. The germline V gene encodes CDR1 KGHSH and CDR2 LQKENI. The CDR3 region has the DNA TGTGCCAGCTCACCAGCTCACCCGGGACAGGGGACCTACGAGCAGTACTTC. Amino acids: CASSPAHPGQGTYEQYF.